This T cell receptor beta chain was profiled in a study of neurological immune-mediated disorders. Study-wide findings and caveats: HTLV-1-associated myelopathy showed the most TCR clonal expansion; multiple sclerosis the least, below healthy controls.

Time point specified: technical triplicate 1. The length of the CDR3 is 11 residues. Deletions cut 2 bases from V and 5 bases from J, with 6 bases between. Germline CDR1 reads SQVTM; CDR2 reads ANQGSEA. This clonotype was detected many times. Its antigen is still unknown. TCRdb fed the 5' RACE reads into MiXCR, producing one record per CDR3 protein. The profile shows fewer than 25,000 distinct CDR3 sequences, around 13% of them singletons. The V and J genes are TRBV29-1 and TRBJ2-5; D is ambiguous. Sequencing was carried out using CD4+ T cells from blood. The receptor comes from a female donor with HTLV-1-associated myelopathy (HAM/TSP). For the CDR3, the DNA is TGCAGCGTTGAATACCTGGAGACCCAGTACTTC. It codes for CSVEYLETQYF. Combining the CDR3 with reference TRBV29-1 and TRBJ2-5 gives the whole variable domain SAVISQKPSRDICQRGTSLTIQCQVDSQVTMMFWYRQQPGQSLTLIATANQGSEATYESGFVIDKFPISRPNLTFSTLTVSNMSPEDSSIYLCSVEYLETQYFGPGTRLLVL.